Shown below are 10 T cell receptor beta chains from a single sample sequenced in a study of beta chain features in type 1 diabetes. Sequencing targeted expressed TCRB transcripts, as all isolated RNA had been reverse transcribed. TCRdb's table, derived via immunoSEQ multiplex PCR, lists solely in-frame clones and lacks some. The sample yields fewer than 250,000 clones, approximately 70% seen once. The specimen sequenced was naive CD4+ T cells from blood. These TCRs come from a man between 25 and 39 years old in good health.

V is TRBV5-1 and J is TRBJ2-2; 12 bases are shared with TRBD2. The CDR3 sequence is 14 residues long. V trimming: 0 bases; J trimming: 10 bases; junction bases outside the gene matches: 1. Germline V gene lookup returns CDR1 SGHRS and CDR2 YFSETQ. Written as DNA, the CDR3 is TGCGCCAGCAGCTTGGGACTAGCGGGAGAGGAGCTGTTTTTT. Translated, it gives CASSLGLAGEELFF.

The gene calls are TRBV5-6 and TRBJ2-3; D is tentatively TRBD1 or TRBD2 (5 bases each). V gave up 4 bases and J gave up 2 bases, with 17 bases separating them. Germline V gene lookup returns CDR1 SGHDT and CDR2 YYEEEE. The CDR3 is made up of 16 amino acids. As DNA, the CDR3 is TGTGCCAGCAGCCTAATAGACGGGACCTACACAGATACGCAGTATTTT. This sequence encodes CASSLIDGTYTDTQYF.

This clone was found a few times. J is TRBJ2-7 and V is TRBV7-2; D call uncertain. Per the germline V gene, CDR1 is SGHTA and CDR2 is FQGNSA. The V gene lost 6 bases and the J gene lost 4 bases, with 13 bases spanning the gap. This CDR3 is 13 amino acids long. CDR3 sequence reads: CASRGASSYEQYF. CDR3 in DNA: TGTGCCAGCAGGGGCGCGAGTTCTTACGAGCAGTACTTC.

This clone appeared once. The J gene is TRBJ2-3, the V gene TRBV2; D is uncertain. CDR1 SNHLY and CDR2 FYNNEI come from the germline V gene. Trimming removed 8 bases from V and 5 bases from J, with 11 bases in between. The CDR3 covers 12 residues. CDR3 sequence: CASAKAGDTQYF. The DNA for the CDR3 is TGTGCCAGCGCGAAGGCTGGAGATACGCAGTATTTT.

The V and J genes are TRBV7-2 and TRBJ2-3, with TRBD2 matching 10 bases. This CDR3 is built from 15 residues. V was clipped by 2 bases and J by 4 bases; unmatched bases: 3. The germline V gene has CDR1 SGHTA and CDR2 FQGNSA. CDR3 residues: CASSLRLAGADTQYF. Written as DNA, the CDR3 is TGTGCCAGCAGCTTAAGGCTAGCGGGAGCAGATACGCAGTATTTT.

The chain couples TRBV20-1 to TRBJ2-1; possible D gene TRBD2, 7 bases. V was shortened by 3 bases and J by 9 bases, with 9 bases between the two germline ends. Germline CDR1 is DFQATT and CDR2 is SNEGSKA (reference sequence). The CDR3 runs 11 residues. CDR3 coding DNA: TGCAGTGCTAGTCGGGGGGCTGAGCAGTTCTTC. This codes for CSASRGAEQFF.

The table lists this clone with a few counts. J is TRBJ2-7 and V is TRBV25-1; no firm D call. CDR1 is MGHDK and CDR2 is SYGVNS in the germline V gene. V lost 3 bases and J lost 5, with 5 bases in between. The CDR3 runs to 11 residues. This CDR3 is CASSDGNEQYF. The CDR3 nucleotides read TGTGCCAGCAGTGATGGTAACGAGCAGTACTTC.

This clone was detected a few times. A junction boundary mismatches the germline segment, possibly from a read error. The chain recombines TRBV29-1 with TRBJ1-2, with TRBD1 as a possible D gene (5 bases). The germline gives CDR1 SQVTM, CDR2 ANQGSEA. The CDR3 sequence is 13 residues long. Here the CDR3 reads CSVEGREKGGYTF. DNA of the CDR3: TGCAGCGTGGAAGGCAGGGAGAAAGGCGGCTACACCTTC.

This clone occurred a few times. The CDR3 sequence: CSVKPEDHYNEQFF. CDR3 nucleotides: TGCAGCGTCAAACCGGAGGACCACTACAATGAGCAGTTCTTC. The chain uses TRBV29-1 and TRBJ2-1; the D gene is possibly TRBD2 (5 bases). Looked up from germline, CDR1 is SQVTM and CDR2 is ANQGSEA. The V end was cut by 6 bases, the J end by 3 bases, with 15 bases between. The CDR3 sequence is 14 residues long.

The chain links TRBV12-5 to TRBJ2-1; tentative D call: TRBD2 (5 bases). The CDR3 is made up of 14 amino acids. Trimming took 1 base from V and 3 from J, leaving 7 bases between them. Per the germline V gene, CDR1 is LGHNT and CDR2 is FRNRAP. CDR3 in amino acids: CASGLGTGYNEQFF. The CDR3 DNA is TGTGCTAGTGGTTTGGGGACTGGCTACAATGAGCAGTTCTTC.